These 24 T cell receptor beta chains were all obtained from the same sample, sequenced in a study of blood T cells in healthy people across ages. For the second PCR, which ran for 7 to 11 cycles, a sample-barcoded 5' primer and a J-beta primer mix were used. TCRdb recomputed calls from the 5' RACE reads with MiXCR, one row per CDR3 protein. The sample has 790,000 or so distinct CDR3 sequences; 45% to 70% are singletons. The sequencing sample was made of blood. The source of these receptors is a man aged 40-55 years in good health.

This chain joins TRBV9 and TRBJ2-7, with TRBD2 identical over 8 bases. Germline CDR1 SGDLS, CDR2 YYNGEE. The ends lost 4 bases at V and 5 bases at J; junction bases unmatched: 11. The length of the CDR3 is 15 residues. CDR3 loop: CASSPAGERLHEQYF. The CDR3 DNA sequence: TGTGCCAGCAGCCCAGCGGGAGAACGGTTACACGAGCAGTACTTC.

This clonotype appeared a single time. This sequence joins TRBV12-5 and TRBJ2-4; D not certain. CDR1 is LGHNT, CDR2 FRNRAP, per germline. The CDR3 is 13 residues long. Trimming took off 5 bases at V and 7 bases at J, with 12 bases between the two ends. The CDR3 nucleotides read TGTGCTAGTGGTGCGGATAGTAAGAACATTCAGTACTTC. This codes for CASGADSKNIQYF.

V usage is TRBV27 and J usage is TRBJ2-5; 10 nucleotides agree with TRBD2. The CDR3 totals 17 residues. Germline loops: CDR1 MNHEY, CDR2 SMNVEV (reference sequence). The V segment lost 4 bases and the J segment 3 bases; nucleotides outside the gene matches: 11. The CDR3 DNA reads as TGTGCCAGCAGTTCTACTAGCGGGATTATTTCTGAAGAGACCCAGTACTTC. This codes for CASSSTSGIISEETQYF.

The chain employs TRBV15 and TRBJ2-5; D is unresolved. This CDR3 comprises 14 residues. The V and J ends lost 1 base and 2 bases respectively, with 8 bases between them. Per germline, CDR1 LNHNV and CDR2 YYDKDF (reference sequence). CDR3 DNA: TGTGCCACCAGCAGAGTACAGCAACAAGAGACCCAGTACTTC. Amino acids: CATSRVQQQETQYF.

The genes are TRBV7-9 and TRBJ2-1; D gene unclear. The J call may not be correct, given that the DNA end is closer to TRBJ2-7. Germline V gene sequence: CDR1 SEHNR, CDR2 FQNEAQ (reference sequence). The CDR3 loop spans 15 amino acids. CDR3 protein: CASSLVVGVYNEQYF. For the CDR3, the DNA is TGTGCCAGCAGCTTAGTCGTCGGAGTCTACAATGAGCAGTACTTC.

V is TRBV6-5 and J is TRBJ1-3; TRBD1 aligns across 7 bases. Per the germline V gene, CDR1 is MNHEY and CDR2 is SVGAGI. This CDR3 has 15 residues. Trimming cost V 5 bases and J 9 bases; bases outside gene matches: 13. CDR3 sequence: CASSLRTGDRGTIYF. The CDR3 nucleotides read TGTGCCAGCAGTCTGCGGACAGGAGATCGTGGCACCATATATTTT.

The chain carries TRBV5-1 and TRBJ2-7, with 11 bases that match TRBD2. Looked up from germline, CDR1 is SGHRS and CDR2 is YFSETQ. The trim removed 3 bases at V and 1 base at J, leaving 6 bases unmatched. The CDR3 totals 16 residues. The CDR3 DNA follows: TGCGCCAGCAGCTCACCCTTAGCGGGAGGGTCCTACGAGCAGTACTTC. Protein: CASSSPLAGGSYEQYF.

The CDR3 spells CASSSGGGYRTDTQYF. For the CDR3, the DNA is TGTGCCAGCAGCTCCGGGGGGGGCTACCGCACAGATACGCAGTATTTT. The gene calls are TRBV7-3 and TRBJ2-3; 8 positions agree with TRBD2. CDR3 length: 16 residues. Looked up from germline, CDR1 is SGHTA and CDR2 is FQGTGA. The V and J ends lost 4 bases and 1 base, in that order; junction bases with no gene match: 7.

The rearrangement joins TRBV7-6 to TRBJ2-1; D call uncertain. V was shortened by 4 bases and J by 10 bases, with 11 bases between the two germline ends. Germline V gene lookup returns CDR1 SGHVS and CDR2 FNYEAQ. This CDR3 region has 12 residues. The CDR3 sequence is CASSSRSDEQFF. The DNA of the CDR3 is TGTGCCAGCAGCTCACGGAGCGACGAGCAGTTCTTC.

This clonotype was seen only a few times. V and J are TRBV20-1 and TRBJ2-5, with a tentative D call TRBD1 (6 bases). Trimming removed 3 bases from V and 2 bases from J, with 10 bases in between. This CDR3 has 13 amino acids. Germline lookup yields CDR1 DFQATT and CDR2 SNEGSKA (reference sequence). This chain's CDR3 is CSASPGQQETQYF. CDR3 in DNA: TGCAGTGCTAGCCCCGGACAGCAAGAGACCCAGTACTTC.

The chain links TRBV14 to TRBJ2-1; D is possibly TRBD1 (6 bases). The V end lost 2 bases, the J end lost 7 bases, and 12 bases lay between the germline ends. The CDR3 loop spans 14 amino acids. Germline CDR1 SGHDN, CDR2 FVKESK. CDR3 DNA sequence: TGTGCCAGCAGCCAATTAACAGGGTTGAATGAGCAGTTCTTC. It specifies CASSQLTGLNEQFF.

V and J are TRBV6-5 and TRBJ2-7; tentative D call: TRBD2 (7 bases). The germline gives CDR1 MNHEY, CDR2 SVGAGI. V lost 6 bases to trimming and J lost 3 bases, with 18 bases between them. The CDR3 has 15 residues. DNA for the CDR3: TGTGCCAGCAGAGCCGCAAGGGGGGGTCACTACGAGCAGTACTTC. It codes for CASRAARGGHYEQYF.

The chain uses TRBV27 and TRBJ2-7; D gene ambiguous. The CDR3 is made up of 14 amino acids. The V gene lost 3 bases and the J gene lost 1 base, with 10 bases spanning the gap. CDR1 MNHEY and CDR2 SMNVEV come from the germline V gene (reference sequence). CDR3 nucleotide sequence: TGTGCCAGCAGTTTGTCTTTTCGGTCCTACGAGCAGTACTTC. Translated: CASSLSFRSYEQYF.

This chain joins TRBV2 and TRBJ2-1; D ambiguous. Deletions cut 8 bases from V and 4 bases from J, with 15 bases between. This CDR3 has 14 residues. Per germline, CDR1 SNHLY and CDR2 FYNNEI. The CDR3 region has the DNA TGTGCCAGCCCAGTTGGGAACGAGTACAATGAGCAGTTCTTC. Translation: CASPVGNEYNEQFF. Using reference TRBV2 and TRBJ2-1 for the parts outside the CDR3, the full variable domain is EPEVTQTPSHQVTQMGQEVILRCVPISNHLYFYWYRQILGQKVEFLVSFYNNEISEKSEIFDDQFSVERPDGSNFTLKIRSTKLEDSAMYFCASPVGNEYNEQFFGPGTRLTVL.

V and J are TRBV3-1 and TRBJ2-5, with D unresolved. The closer fit of TRBJ2-7 to the DNA end suggests the J call may be wrong. Germline V gene lookup returns CDR1 LGHDT and CDR2 YNNKEL (reference sequence). There are 14 residues in the CDR3. CDR3 amino acids: CASSQGSSFYEQYF. CDR3 coding DNA: TGTGCCAGCAGCCAAGGAAGTAGTTTTTACGAGCAGTACTTC.

CDR3 DNA sequence: TGTGCCAGCAGTTATGGAGTTGAGCAGTTCTTC. This gives the protein CASSYGVEQFF. This chain links TRBV6-5 with TRBJ2-1, with D hard to call. The CDR3 sequence is 11 residues long. The V and J ends lost 3 bases and 9 bases respectively, with 6 bases between them. Looked up from germline, CDR1 is MNHEY and CDR2 is SVGAGI.

The sample holds one count of this clonotype. CDR3 sequence: CASSPKPTQETQYF. The CDR3 DNA is TGTGCCAGCAGTCCAAAACCTACTCAAGAGACCCAGTACTTC. The rearrangement joins TRBV27 to TRBJ2-5, with D uncertain. CDR3 size: 14 residues. Germline V CDR1 and CDR2: MNHEY, SMNVEV (reference sequence). Trimming cost V 5 bases and J 2 bases, with 12 bases left between them.

The chain employs TRBV3-1 and TRBJ1-5, with no clear D. This CDR3 is 15 amino acids long. Germline CDR1 and CDR2: LGHDT and YNNKEL (reference sequence). Trimming cost V 1 base and J 2 bases, with 9 bases left between them. The CDR3 sequence: CASSQGFGGNQPQHF. CDR3 DNA: TGTGCCAGCAGCCAAGGGTTTGGAGGCAATCAGCCCCAGCATTTT.

This chain connects TRBV10-3 to TRBJ2-7, with TRBD2 identical over 12 bases. This CDR3 region has 15 residues. Germline CDR1 is ENHRY and CDR2 is SYGVKD. Unmatched junction bases numbered 3, after V lost 5 bases and J lost 1 base. The CDR3 DNA reads as TGTGCCATCAGTCCGACTAGCGGGAGTTCCTACGAGCAGTACTTC. The encoded protein is CAISPTSGSSYEQYF.

The chain is built from TRBV18 and TRBJ2-5; 10 bases agree with TRBD2. The CDR3 covers 15 residues. The ends lost 4 bases at V and 4 bases at J; junction bases unmatched: 6. Germline V lookup: CDR1 KGHSH, CDR2 LQKENI. CDR3 nucleotides: TGTGCCAGCTCACTACGAGGACTAGCGGCAGAGACCCAGTACTTC. This sequence encodes CASSLRGLAAETQYF.

The chain has TRBV5-6 and TRBJ2-7; the match to TRBD2 covers 7 bases. Near its end, the DNA agrees better with TRBJ2-5, so the J call may be wrong. The germline gives CDR1 SGHDT, CDR2 YYEEEE. The CDR3 runs to 14 residues. The CDR3: CASRPGLPAETQYF. DNA of the CDR3: TGTGCCAGCAGACCGGGACTACCGGCGGAGACCCAGTACTTC.

V and J are TRBV24-1 and TRBJ2-1, with 7 bases lining up with TRBD2. Germline V gene sequence: CDR1 KGHDR, CDR2 SFDVKD. The V gene end was trimmed by 3 bases and the J gene end by 7 bases; junction bases not matched to a gene: 11. This CDR3 has 16 amino acids. CDR3 DNA: TGTGCCACCAGTGATCCGCGGGGACTACGGAGGAATGAGCAGTTCTTC. It specifies CATSDPRGLRRNEQFF.

This clonotype was found a few times. The V and J genes are TRBV7-9 and TRBJ2-1; D is possibly TRBD1 (6 bases). The V gene's germline CDR1 is SEHNR and CDR2 FQNEAQ (reference sequence). V gave up 5 bases and J gave up 6 bases, with 8 bases separating them. There are 12 residues in the CDR3. This chain's CDR3 is CASSRDTNEQFF. The CDR3 DNA reads TGTGCCAGCAGCCGGGACACCAATGAGCAGTTCTTC.

The chain combines TRBV15 with TRBJ2-3; TRBD2 might be the D (6 bases). CDR1 LNHNV and CDR2 YYDKDF come from the germline V gene (reference sequence). The CDR3 spans 16 residues. V dropped 0 bases and J dropped 3 bases, with 13 bases sitting between them. The DNA of the CDR3 is TGTGCCACCAGCAGAGATGCGGGAAGTGGGACAGATACGCAGTATTTT. As protein: CATSRDAGSGTDTQYF.